These 23 T cell receptor beta chains came from one sample sequenced in a study of T cell changes during pregnancy in multiple sclerosis. Produced via immunoSEQ multiplex PCR; TCRdb's table is partial and in-frame only. The sample lists around 92,000 clones, 85% to 95% seen once, with about 2% in the top ten. Sequencing was performed on peripheral blood, taken in the third trimester of pregnancy. These receptor sequences come from a female donor with multiple sclerosis, enrolled in a pregnancy study.

J is TRBJ2-2 and V is TRBV6-5; 9 bases agree with TRBD1. The V gene end was trimmed by 6 bases and the J gene end by 4 bases; junction bases not matched to a gene: 6. Germline CDR1 reads MNHEY; CDR2 reads SVGAGI. This CDR3 comprises 15 residues. Here the CDR3 DNA reads TGTGCCAGCAGACCCGGGACAGGGAGCACCGGGGAGCTGTTTTTT. It codes for CASRPGTGSTGELFF.

This clone was seen only once. The chain carries TRBV30 and TRBJ1-2; possibly TRBD1 for D (5 bases). The CDR3 extends over 14 amino acids. With 5 bases removed from V and 8 bases from J, the gap between germline ends came to 21 bases. Per germline, CDR1 GTSNPN and CDR2 SVGIG (reference sequence). The DNA of the CDR3 is TGTGCCTGGGGCAACGGGCGGGACGGAGAAGGCTACACCTTC. This encodes CAWGNGRDGEGYTF. The whole variable domain, remainder taken from reference TRBV30 and TRBJ1-2, is SQTIHQWPATLVQPVGSPLSLECTVEGTSNPNLYWYRQAAGRGLQLLFYSVGIGQISSEVPQNLSASRPQDRQFILSSKKLLLSDSGFYLCAWGNGRDGEGYTFGSGTRLTVV.

The J gene is TRBJ2-7, the V gene TRBV18; 9 bases fit TRBD1. CDR1 and CDR2 from the germline V gene are KGHSH and LQKENI. The CDR3 has 16 residues. After removal of 3 bases from V and 0 bases from J, the junction contained 6 bases not matched to a gene. The CDR3 bases are TGTGCCAGCTCACCTAGGGACAGGGTGAACTCCTACGAGCAGTACTTC. It yields the protein CASSPRDRVNSYEQYF.

The chain has TRBV5-1 and TRBJ2-2; D is perhaps TRBD1 (5 bases). Trimming removed 0 bases from V and 2 bases from J, with 14 bases in between. The CDR3 is 17 residues long. CDR1 and CDR2 (germline): SGHRS, YFSETQ. In DNA, the CDR3 is TGCGCCAGCAGCTTGGGCCCCGGACATCCCAACACCGGGGAGCTGTTTTTT. Translating gives CASSLGPGHPNTGELFF. Drawing the rest from reference TRBV5-1 and TRBJ2-2, the complete variable domain is KAGVTQTPRYLIKTRGQQVTLSCSPISGHRSVSWYQQTPGQGLQFLFEYFSETQRNKGNFPGRFSGRQFSNSRSEMNVSTLELGDSALYLCASSLGPGHPNTGELFFGEGSRLTVL.

The chain joins TRBV7-9 to TRBJ1-5, with D possibly TRBD1 on 6 matching bases. Deletions cut 3 bases from V and 4 bases from J, with 13 bases between. Germline loops: CDR1 SEHNR, CDR2 FQNEAQ (reference sequence). The CDR3 spans 15 residues. CDR3 amino acids: CASSFHGGANQPQHF. As DNA, the CDR3 is TGTGCCAGCAGCTTTCATGGGGGGGCTAATCAGCCCCAGCATTTT.

J is TRBJ2-3 and V is TRBV20-1; 7 bases agree with TRBD2. This CDR3 contains 10 residues. The germline V gene has CDR1 DFQATT and CDR2 SNEGSKA (reference sequence). Trimming at V came to 1 base and at J to 14 bases, leaving 3 bases not matched to a gene. The CDR3 sequence: CSARGTSLYF. CDR3 DNA sequence: TGCAGTGCTAGAGGGACTAGTTTGTATTTT.

In nucleotides, the CDR3 is TGCAGCGTTGAAGACGGGTACACTGAAGCTTTCTTT. It encodes CSVEDGYTEAFF. The rearrangement uses TRBV29-1 and TRBJ1-1; unclear D gene. V was trimmed by 0 bases and J by 3 bases, leaving 5 bases between them. This CDR3 comprises 12 residues. The germline V gene encodes CDR1 SQVTM and CDR2 ANQGSEA.

The chain has TRBV25-1 and TRBJ1-5, with D hard to call. Trimming removed 3 bases at V and 0 bases at J, with 3 bases between. The CDR3 extends over 13 amino acids. Germline CDR1 is MGHDK and CDR2 is SYGVNS. CDR3 coding DNA: TGTGCCAGCAGTGATAGTAGCAATCAGCCCCAGCATTTT. This codes for CASSDSSNQPQHF.

The chain employs TRBV7-2 and TRBJ2-3; 8 nucleotides line up with TRBD2. This CDR3 region has 16 residues. V lost 4 bases, J lost 1 base, and 7 bases stayed unmatched. Germline CDR1 reads SGHTA; CDR2 reads FQGNSA. The CDR3 DNA sequence: TGTGCCAGCAGCTCAGGAGCGGGAGTGGGCACAGATACGCAGTATTTT. As protein: CASSSGAGVGTDTQYF.

This chain's CDR3 is CASSQALAENEQFF. For the CDR3, the DNA is TGTGCCAGCAGCCAAGCACTAGCGGAGAATGAGCAGTTCTTC. J is TRBJ2-1 and V is TRBV14; the match to TRBD2 covers 8 bases. Looked up from germline, CDR1 is SGHDN and CDR2 is FVKESK. CDR3 size: 14 residues. The J segment lost 7 bases and the V segment lost 1 base, leaving 3 bases of the junction unmatched.

The J gene is TRBJ2-2, the V gene TRBV5-1, with a tentative D call TRBD2 (6 bases). Trimming pared 2 bases from V and 7 bases from J, leaving 15 bases between. There are 15 residues in the CDR3. Per germline, CDR1 SGHRS and CDR2 YFSETQ. CDR3 sequence reads: CASSFGIHGGGELFF. The CDR3 DNA reads as TGCGCCAGCAGCTTCGGGATCCACGGGGGCGGGGAGCTGTTTTTT.

The chain combines TRBV19 with TRBJ2-7; 7 positions match TRBD2. Germline V gene lookup returns CDR1 LNHDA and CDR2 SQIVND (reference sequence). CDR3 length: 11 residues. Losses at the gene ends were 6 bases for V and 4 bases for J; bases not matched to a gene: 0. The CDR3 sequence: CASSGGYEQYF. The CDR3 nucleotides read TGTGCCAGTAGCGGGGGGTACGAGCAGTACTTC.

This chain connects TRBV2 to TRBJ1-1; 9 nucleotides align to TRBD1. The ends lost 8 bases at V and 5 bases at J; junction bases unmatched: 6. The CDR3 sequence is 13 residues long. Germline CDR1 and CDR2: SNHLY and FYNNEI. The CDR3 protein is CASEGGQGTEAFF. The DNA of the CDR3 is TGTGCCAGCGAGGGGGGACAGGGAACTGAAGCTTTCTTT.

The rearrangement uses TRBV25-1 and TRBJ2-7; TRBD1 matches at 7 bases. The CDR3 is 14 residues long. V shed 3 bases and J 2 bases; nucleotides not matched to a gene: 4. Germline V CDR1 and CDR2: MGHDK, SYGVNS. The CDR3 reads CASSEWDRTYEQYF. Here the CDR3 DNA reads TGTGCCAGCAGTGAGTGGGACAGAACCTACGAGCAGTACTTC.

The chain recombines TRBV2 with TRBJ1-1; 7 bases match TRBD1. The germline V gene encodes CDR1 SNHLY and CDR2 FYNNEI. The CDR3 contains 16 residues. V was pared by 1 base and J by 3 bases, with 8 bases of the junction left unmatched. The CDR3 reads CASSEGVRQGYTEAFF. DNA of the CDR3: TGTGCCAGCAGTGAAGGGGTTCGACAGGGTTACACTGAAGCTTTCTTT. Using reference TRBV2 and TRBJ1-1 for the parts outside the CDR3, the full variable domain is EPEVTQTPSHQVTQMGQEVILRCVPISNHLYFYWYRQILGQKVEFLVSFYNNEISEKSEIFDDQFSVERPDGSNFTLKIRSTKLEDSAMYFCASSEGVRQGYTEAFFGQGTRLTVV.

The chain links TRBV28 to TRBJ2-5, with D possibly TRBD1 on 6 matching bases. The germline V gene has CDR1 MDHEN and CDR2 SYDVKM. Between the trimmed V and J ends, which lost 6 bases and 0 bases, there was a span of 14 bases. CDR3 length: 15 residues. CDR3 sequence reads: CASSLLQGNQETQYF. The CDR3, as DNA: TGTGCCAGCAGCCTATTACAGGGAAACCAAGAGACCCAGTACTTC.

The V call is TRBV7-2, the J call TRBJ2-1; 12 nucleotides align to TRBD2. Germline CDR1 and CDR2: SGHTA and FQGNSA. The CDR3 contains 16 residues. V shed 5 bases, J shed 6 bases, and the junction held 8 bases outside the gene matches. The CDR3 is CASSNPGLAGPNEQFF. CDR3 in DNA: TGTGCCAGCAGCAACCCGGGACTAGCGGGCCCCAATGAGCAGTTCTTC.

In nucleotides, the CDR3 is TGCAGCGTTGCGCCTAGCGGGAGCACCTACGAGCAGTACTTC. Its protein product is CSVAPSGSTYEQYF. This chain links TRBV29-1 with TRBJ2-7; TRBD2 matches 10 bases. Germline CDR1 reads SQVTM; CDR2 reads ANQGSEA. The V and J ends lost 4 bases and 2 bases, in that order; junction bases with no gene match: 5. The CDR3 totals 14 residues.

The V call is TRBV10-2, the J call TRBJ2-4; 10 bases map to TRBD2. Trimming at V came to 6 bases and at J to 8 bases, leaving 10 bases not matched to a gene. CDR1 is WSHSY and CDR2 is SAAADI in the germline V gene. The length of the CDR3 is 15 residues. This CDR3 is CASRAGSSGSDIQYF. CDR3 sequence (DNA): TGCGCCAGCAGGGCCGGTTCTAGCGGGAGTGACATTCAGTACTTC.

This sequence joins TRBV6-1 and TRBJ2-1; 9 bases map to TRBD2. V lost 2 bases to trimming and J lost 4 bases; unmatched junction nucleotides: 3. The CDR3 has 15 residues. Germline lookup yields CDR1 MNHNS and CDR2 SASEGT. The CDR3 nucleotides are TGTGCCAGCAGTGAACGAGCGGGAGGATACAATGAGCAGTTCTTC. Protein product: CASSERAGGYNEQFF.

This sequence joins TRBV2 and TRBJ2-2; a weak D match, TRBD2 (6 bases). The germline V gene has CDR1 SNHLY and CDR2 FYNNEI. This CDR3 is built from 15 residues. With 3 bases removed from V and 2 bases from J, the gap between germline ends came to 10 bases. The CDR3 spells CASSEGLKNTGELFF. DNA for the CDR3: TGTGCCAGCAGTGAGGGACTGAAAAACACCGGGGAGCTGTTTTTT.

The chain carries TRBV5-6 and TRBJ2-5; 10 nucleotides match TRBD2. CDR3 length: 14 residues. Germline CDR1 and CDR2: SGHDT and YYEEEE. Germline trimming cut 2 bases from V and 4 bases from J; bases unmatched to any gene: 2. CDR3 bases: TGTGCCAGCAGCTTAGGACTAGCGGCAGAGACCCAGTACTTC. Its protein product is CASSLGLAAETQYF.

The rearrangement links TRBV27 to TRBJ2-7; no reliable D call. V was trimmed by 6 bases and J by 3 bases, leaving 9 bases between them. The CDR3 contains 12 residues. The germline gives CDR1 MNHEY, CDR2 SMNVEV (reference sequence). CDR3 sequence (DNA): TGTGCCAGCAGACGTTCGGTCTACGAGCAGTACTTC. Its protein is CASRRSVYEQYF.